The rows below give T cell receptor beta chains drawn from one sample of a study of T-cell reconstitution after alpha-beta-depleted transplantation in children. One entry per CDR3 protein, called by TCRdb with MiXCR from the PCR reads. This sample has about 900,000 distinct CDR3 sequences, with 25% to 30% found just once. Here the sequenced sample was PBMCs, mostly from graft donor cells, taken 360 days after TCRalphabeta/CD19-depleted stem cell transplant. The receptors stem from a boy under two years old who had a stem cell transplant for SCID, so the T cells may come from the graft donor. Both conserved end residues are part of each CDR3. The order of the fields is J gene, D gene, V gene, clone size, CDR3 protein, CDR3 DNA. A D gene is named only where the DNA matches it firmly. Expanded clones are given a class, and other clones once, few, many or no size at all.

J gene: TRBJ2-5
D gene: TRBD2
V gene: TRBV3-1
clone size: few
CDR3 protein: CASSPTSLQETQYF
CDR3 DNA: TGTGCCAGCAGCCCGACTAGCCTTCAGGAGACCCAGTACTTC

J gene: TRBJ1-3
D gene: -
V gene: TRBV12-3/TRBV12-4
clone size: few
CDR3 protein: CASSTTVGNTIYF
CDR3 DNA: TGTGCCAGCAGCACCACAGTGGGAAACACCATATATTTT

J gene: TRBJ2-5
D gene: -
V gene: TRBV27
clone size: -
CDR3 protein: CASSLTRNGETQYF
CDR3 DNA: TGTGCCAGCAGTTTGACAAGGAATGGGGAGACCCAGTACTTC

J gene: TRBJ2-3
D gene: TRBD2
V gene: TRBV9
clone size: few
CDR3 protein: CASSEVPSGGAGTQYF
CDR3 DNA: TGTGCCAGCAGCGAGGTGCCTAGCGGGGGGGCCGGTACGCAGTATTTT

J gene: TRBJ2-1
D gene: TRBD2
V gene: TRBV20-1
clone size: few
CDR3 protein: CSAELAGGPNEQFF
CDR3 DNA: TGCAGTGCTGAACTAGCGGGGGGGCCCAATGAGCAGTTCTTC

J gene: TRBJ1-1
D gene: -
V gene: TRBV20-1
clone size: -
CDR3 protein: CSAPRDGTSNTEAFF
CDR3 DNA: TGCAGTGCTCCCCGAGACGGGACTTCCAACACTGAAGCTTTCTTT

J gene: TRBJ2-1
D gene: -
V gene: TRBV10-3
clone size: few
CDR3 protein: CAISEPLGDEQFF
CDR3 DNA: TGTGCCATCAGTGAGCCCTTAGGGGATGAGCAGTTCTTC

J gene: TRBJ2-1
D gene: -
V gene: TRBV20-1
clone size: few
CDR3 protein: CSARGVHNEQFF
CDR3 DNA: TGCAGTGCTAGAGGGGTGCACAATGAGCAGTTCTTC

J gene: TRBJ2-1
D gene: TRBD1
V gene: TRBV7-3
clone size: few
CDR3 protein: CASSLTWTGANEQFF
CDR3 DNA: TGTGCCAGCAGCTTAACTTGGACAGGGGCCAATGAGCAGTTCTTC

J gene: TRBJ2-1
D gene: -
V gene: TRBV28
clone size: -
CDR3 protein: CASTRMGGESTEQFF
CDR3 DNA: TGTGCCAGCACCAGGATGGGGGGAGAGAGCACTGAGCAGTTCTTC

J gene: TRBJ1-1
D gene: -
V gene: TRBV18
clone size: -
CDR3 protein: CASSPLPQATEAFF
CDR3 DNA: TGTGCCAGCTCACCACTTCCACAGGCCACTGAAGCTTTCTTT

J gene: TRBJ1-1
D gene: TRBD1
V gene: TRBV6-5
clone size: -
CDR3 protein: CASSSVAGGGGDTEAFF
CDR3 DNA: TGTGCCAGCAGTTCCGTGGCAGGGGGCGGAGGGGACACTGAAGCTTTCTTT

J gene: TRBJ2-5
D gene: TRBD2
V gene: TRBV5-1
clone size: many
CDR3 protein: CASSLDGGAGETQYF
CDR3 DNA: TGCGCCAGCAGCTTGGACGGCGGAGCGGGGGAGACCCAGTACTTC

J gene: TRBJ2-1
D gene: TRBD1
V gene: TRBV15
clone size: few
CDR3 protein: CATSRDLGTGNNEQFF
CDR3 DNA: TGTGCCACCAGCAGAGATCTGGGGACAGGGAACAATGAGCAGTTCTTC

J gene: TRBJ2-1
D gene: -
V gene: TRBV12-3/TRBV12-4
clone size: -
CDR3 protein: CASSPLASYNEQFF
CDR3 DNA: TGTGCCAGCAGTCCCCTGGCCTCCTACAATGAGCAGTTCTTC

J gene: TRBJ1-2
D gene: TRBD1
V gene: TRBV7-3
clone size: few
CDR3 protein: CASSETGTAYGYTF
CDR3 DNA: TGTGCCAGCAGCGAAACCGGGACAGCCTATGGCTACACCTTC

J gene: TRBJ2-1
D gene: TRBD2
V gene: TRBV4-2
clone size: few
CDR3 protein: CASSSQGRGGIDEQFF
CDR3 DNA: TGTGCCAGCAGCTCTCAAGGACGGGGGGGCATAGATGAGCAGTTCTTC

J gene: TRBJ1-1
D gene: TRBD1
V gene: TRBV25-1
clone size: few
CDR3 protein: CASSDEGQGVTEAFF
CDR3 DNA: TGTGCCAGCAGTGACGAAGGGCAGGGGGTCACTGAAGCTTTCTTT

J gene: TRBJ2-7
D gene: -
V gene: TRBV3-1
clone size: -
CDR3 protein: CASSPGTLYEQYF
CDR3 DNA: TGTGCCAGCAGCCCAGGGACACTCTACGAGCAGTACTTC

J gene: TRBJ1-1
D gene: TRBD1
V gene: TRBV12-3/TRBV12-4
clone size: -
CDR3 protein: CASSPRQGAVNTEAFF
CDR3 DNA: TGTGCCAGCAGCCCCAGACAGGGGGCAGTGAACACTGAAGCTTTCTTT

J gene: TRBJ2-2
D gene: TRBD1
V gene: TRBV20-1
clone size: few
CDR3 protein: CSARADRVTGELFF
CDR3 DNA: TGCAGTGCTAGGGCGGACAGGGTGACCGGGGAGCTGTTTTTT

J gene: TRBJ2-7
D gene: -
V gene: TRBV12-3/TRBV12-4
clone size: -
CDR3 protein: CASSSMDGAYEQYF
CDR3 DNA: TGTGCCAGCAGTTCAATGGACGGGGCCTACGAGCAGTACTTC

J gene: TRBJ2-7
D gene: -
V gene: TRBV4-1
clone size: -
CDR3 protein: CASSQEDRTNSYEQYF
CDR3 DNA: TGCGCCAGCAGCCAAGAGGACAGAACAAACTCCTACGAGCAGTACTTC

J gene: TRBJ2-3
D gene: TRBD2
V gene: TRBV4-2
clone size: -
CDR3 protein: CASSRTVGLAGRYTDTQYF
CDR3 DNA: TGTGCCAGCAGCCGGACCGTCGGACTAGCGGGGAGATACACAGATACGCAGTATTTT

J gene: TRBJ2-5
D gene: TRBD1
V gene: TRBV5-1
clone size: -
CDR3 protein: CASSRGTGGETQYF
CDR3 DNA: TGCGCCAGCAGCAGAGGGACAGGGGGAGAGACCCAGTACTTC

J gene: TRBJ2-7
D gene: TRBD1
V gene: TRBV20-1
clone size: -
CDR3 protein: CSASWDRVSNEQYF
CDR3 DNA: TGCAGTGCTTCCTGGGACAGGGTATCGAATGAGCAGTACTTC

J gene: TRBJ1-6
D gene: -
V gene: TRBV7-8
clone size: -
CDR3 protein: CASSLEGRSYNSPLHF
CDR3 DNA: TGTGCCAGCAGCTTAGAAGGACGCTCCTATAATTCACCCCTCCACTTT

J gene: TRBJ1-4
D gene: TRBD1
V gene: TRBV11-2
clone size: -
CDR3 protein: CASSLSGWGTGTEENEKLFF
CDR3 DNA: TGTGCCAGCAGCTTAAGTGGGTGGGGGACAGGGACCGAGGAAAATGAAAAACTGTTTTTT

J gene: TRBJ2-7
D gene: -
V gene: TRBV20-1
clone size: once
CDR3 protein: CSATRADRGEQYF
CDR3 DNA: TGCAGTGCCACCCGGGCAGATAGAGGCGAGCAGTACTTC

J gene: TRBJ2-7
D gene: -
V gene: TRBV20-1
clone size: many
CDR3 protein: CSAIRPSSYEQYF
CDR3 DNA: TGCAGTGCTATTAGGCCTTCCTCCTACGAGCAGTACTTC

J gene: TRBJ2-5
D gene: -
V gene: TRBV6-2/TRBV6-3
clone size: -
CDR3 protein: CASSYGRSLRRETQYF
CDR3 DNA: TGTGCCAGCAGTTACGGACGCTCCCTGCGGAGGGAGACCCAGTACTTC

J gene: TRBJ2-1
D gene: -
V gene: TRBV20-1
clone size: few
CDR3 protein: CSARDSYNEQFF
CDR3 DNA: TGCAGTGCTAGGGACAGTTACAATGAGCAGTTCTTC

J gene: TRBJ2-5
D gene: -
V gene: TRBV12-3/TRBV12-4
clone size: -
CDR3 protein: CASSFLGGGKETQYF
CDR3 DNA: TGTGCCAGCAGTTTCCTCGGGGGTGGAAAAGAGACCCAGTACTTC

J gene: TRBJ2-1
D gene: -
V gene: TRBV7-2
clone size: few
CDR3 protein: CASSFLPGKYNEQFF
CDR3 DNA: TGTGCCAGCAGCTTCCTACCGGGGAAGTACAATGAGCAGTTCTTC

J gene: TRBJ2-1
D gene: TRBD2
V gene: TRBV4-2
clone size: -
CDR3 protein: CASSQVAGGPDDEQFF
CDR3 DNA: TGTGCCAGCAGCCAAGTAGCGGGGGGCCCCGACGATGAGCAGTTCTTC

J gene: TRBJ2-1
D gene: -
V gene: TRBV28
clone size: -
CDR3 protein: CASSLRSSYQHYNEQFF
CDR3 DNA: TGTGCCAGCAGTCTTCGTTCTAGCTACCAACATTACAATGAGCAGTTCTTC

J gene: TRBJ2-3
D gene: -
V gene: TRBV29-1
clone size: -
CDR3 protein: CSVEDRGISDTQYF
CDR3 DNA: TGCAGCGTTGAAGATCGAGGTATTTCAGATACGCAGTATTTT

J gene: TRBJ1-5
D gene: -
V gene: TRBV12-3/TRBV12-4
clone size: few
CDR3 protein: CASSVDRNNQPQHF
CDR3 DNA: TGTGCCAGCAGTGTAGACAGGAATAATCAGCCCCAGCATTTT

J gene: TRBJ2-7
D gene: -
V gene: TRBV25-1
clone size: -
CDR3 protein: CASSELRRAEQYF
CDR3 DNA: TGTGCCAGCAGTGAATTAAGGAGGGCCGAGCAGTACTTC

J gene: TRBJ2-3
D gene: TRBD2
V gene: TRBV12-3/TRBV12-4
clone size: -
CDR3 protein: CASTLAGWHKGAQYF
CDR3 DNA: TGTGCCAGCACCCTAGCGGGGTGGCACAAGGGTGCGCAGTATTTT

J gene: TRBJ1-5
D gene: -
V gene: TRBV23-1
clone size: -
CDR3 protein: CASSPLYFLEASQHF
CDR3 DNA: TGCGCCAGCAGTCCCCTGTATTTCCTCGAAGCGTCCCAGCATTTT

J gene: TRBJ2-3
D gene: TRBD2
V gene: TRBV5-1
clone size: -
CDR3 protein: CASSLWRGIRTNTQYF
CDR3 DNA: TGCGCCAGCAGCTTGTGGCGGGGGATTCGCACAAATACGCAGTATTTT

J gene: TRBJ2-3
D gene: TRBD2
V gene: TRBV20-1
clone size: -
CDR3 protein: CSATAGGADTQYF
CDR3 DNA: TGCAGTGCTACAGCGGGGGGAGCAGATACGCAGTATTTT

J gene: TRBJ2-1
D gene: -
V gene: TRBV5-1
clone size: few
CDR3 protein: CASSGRTGSQFF
CDR3 DNA: TGCGCCAGCAGCGGGCGTACTGGGTCGCAGTTCTTC

J gene: TRBJ2-2
D gene: -
V gene: TRBV7-3
clone size: few
CDR3 protein: CASSPQWGQIGELFF
CDR3 DNA: TGTGCCAGCAGCCCACAATGGGGACAAATCGGGGAGCTGTTTTTT